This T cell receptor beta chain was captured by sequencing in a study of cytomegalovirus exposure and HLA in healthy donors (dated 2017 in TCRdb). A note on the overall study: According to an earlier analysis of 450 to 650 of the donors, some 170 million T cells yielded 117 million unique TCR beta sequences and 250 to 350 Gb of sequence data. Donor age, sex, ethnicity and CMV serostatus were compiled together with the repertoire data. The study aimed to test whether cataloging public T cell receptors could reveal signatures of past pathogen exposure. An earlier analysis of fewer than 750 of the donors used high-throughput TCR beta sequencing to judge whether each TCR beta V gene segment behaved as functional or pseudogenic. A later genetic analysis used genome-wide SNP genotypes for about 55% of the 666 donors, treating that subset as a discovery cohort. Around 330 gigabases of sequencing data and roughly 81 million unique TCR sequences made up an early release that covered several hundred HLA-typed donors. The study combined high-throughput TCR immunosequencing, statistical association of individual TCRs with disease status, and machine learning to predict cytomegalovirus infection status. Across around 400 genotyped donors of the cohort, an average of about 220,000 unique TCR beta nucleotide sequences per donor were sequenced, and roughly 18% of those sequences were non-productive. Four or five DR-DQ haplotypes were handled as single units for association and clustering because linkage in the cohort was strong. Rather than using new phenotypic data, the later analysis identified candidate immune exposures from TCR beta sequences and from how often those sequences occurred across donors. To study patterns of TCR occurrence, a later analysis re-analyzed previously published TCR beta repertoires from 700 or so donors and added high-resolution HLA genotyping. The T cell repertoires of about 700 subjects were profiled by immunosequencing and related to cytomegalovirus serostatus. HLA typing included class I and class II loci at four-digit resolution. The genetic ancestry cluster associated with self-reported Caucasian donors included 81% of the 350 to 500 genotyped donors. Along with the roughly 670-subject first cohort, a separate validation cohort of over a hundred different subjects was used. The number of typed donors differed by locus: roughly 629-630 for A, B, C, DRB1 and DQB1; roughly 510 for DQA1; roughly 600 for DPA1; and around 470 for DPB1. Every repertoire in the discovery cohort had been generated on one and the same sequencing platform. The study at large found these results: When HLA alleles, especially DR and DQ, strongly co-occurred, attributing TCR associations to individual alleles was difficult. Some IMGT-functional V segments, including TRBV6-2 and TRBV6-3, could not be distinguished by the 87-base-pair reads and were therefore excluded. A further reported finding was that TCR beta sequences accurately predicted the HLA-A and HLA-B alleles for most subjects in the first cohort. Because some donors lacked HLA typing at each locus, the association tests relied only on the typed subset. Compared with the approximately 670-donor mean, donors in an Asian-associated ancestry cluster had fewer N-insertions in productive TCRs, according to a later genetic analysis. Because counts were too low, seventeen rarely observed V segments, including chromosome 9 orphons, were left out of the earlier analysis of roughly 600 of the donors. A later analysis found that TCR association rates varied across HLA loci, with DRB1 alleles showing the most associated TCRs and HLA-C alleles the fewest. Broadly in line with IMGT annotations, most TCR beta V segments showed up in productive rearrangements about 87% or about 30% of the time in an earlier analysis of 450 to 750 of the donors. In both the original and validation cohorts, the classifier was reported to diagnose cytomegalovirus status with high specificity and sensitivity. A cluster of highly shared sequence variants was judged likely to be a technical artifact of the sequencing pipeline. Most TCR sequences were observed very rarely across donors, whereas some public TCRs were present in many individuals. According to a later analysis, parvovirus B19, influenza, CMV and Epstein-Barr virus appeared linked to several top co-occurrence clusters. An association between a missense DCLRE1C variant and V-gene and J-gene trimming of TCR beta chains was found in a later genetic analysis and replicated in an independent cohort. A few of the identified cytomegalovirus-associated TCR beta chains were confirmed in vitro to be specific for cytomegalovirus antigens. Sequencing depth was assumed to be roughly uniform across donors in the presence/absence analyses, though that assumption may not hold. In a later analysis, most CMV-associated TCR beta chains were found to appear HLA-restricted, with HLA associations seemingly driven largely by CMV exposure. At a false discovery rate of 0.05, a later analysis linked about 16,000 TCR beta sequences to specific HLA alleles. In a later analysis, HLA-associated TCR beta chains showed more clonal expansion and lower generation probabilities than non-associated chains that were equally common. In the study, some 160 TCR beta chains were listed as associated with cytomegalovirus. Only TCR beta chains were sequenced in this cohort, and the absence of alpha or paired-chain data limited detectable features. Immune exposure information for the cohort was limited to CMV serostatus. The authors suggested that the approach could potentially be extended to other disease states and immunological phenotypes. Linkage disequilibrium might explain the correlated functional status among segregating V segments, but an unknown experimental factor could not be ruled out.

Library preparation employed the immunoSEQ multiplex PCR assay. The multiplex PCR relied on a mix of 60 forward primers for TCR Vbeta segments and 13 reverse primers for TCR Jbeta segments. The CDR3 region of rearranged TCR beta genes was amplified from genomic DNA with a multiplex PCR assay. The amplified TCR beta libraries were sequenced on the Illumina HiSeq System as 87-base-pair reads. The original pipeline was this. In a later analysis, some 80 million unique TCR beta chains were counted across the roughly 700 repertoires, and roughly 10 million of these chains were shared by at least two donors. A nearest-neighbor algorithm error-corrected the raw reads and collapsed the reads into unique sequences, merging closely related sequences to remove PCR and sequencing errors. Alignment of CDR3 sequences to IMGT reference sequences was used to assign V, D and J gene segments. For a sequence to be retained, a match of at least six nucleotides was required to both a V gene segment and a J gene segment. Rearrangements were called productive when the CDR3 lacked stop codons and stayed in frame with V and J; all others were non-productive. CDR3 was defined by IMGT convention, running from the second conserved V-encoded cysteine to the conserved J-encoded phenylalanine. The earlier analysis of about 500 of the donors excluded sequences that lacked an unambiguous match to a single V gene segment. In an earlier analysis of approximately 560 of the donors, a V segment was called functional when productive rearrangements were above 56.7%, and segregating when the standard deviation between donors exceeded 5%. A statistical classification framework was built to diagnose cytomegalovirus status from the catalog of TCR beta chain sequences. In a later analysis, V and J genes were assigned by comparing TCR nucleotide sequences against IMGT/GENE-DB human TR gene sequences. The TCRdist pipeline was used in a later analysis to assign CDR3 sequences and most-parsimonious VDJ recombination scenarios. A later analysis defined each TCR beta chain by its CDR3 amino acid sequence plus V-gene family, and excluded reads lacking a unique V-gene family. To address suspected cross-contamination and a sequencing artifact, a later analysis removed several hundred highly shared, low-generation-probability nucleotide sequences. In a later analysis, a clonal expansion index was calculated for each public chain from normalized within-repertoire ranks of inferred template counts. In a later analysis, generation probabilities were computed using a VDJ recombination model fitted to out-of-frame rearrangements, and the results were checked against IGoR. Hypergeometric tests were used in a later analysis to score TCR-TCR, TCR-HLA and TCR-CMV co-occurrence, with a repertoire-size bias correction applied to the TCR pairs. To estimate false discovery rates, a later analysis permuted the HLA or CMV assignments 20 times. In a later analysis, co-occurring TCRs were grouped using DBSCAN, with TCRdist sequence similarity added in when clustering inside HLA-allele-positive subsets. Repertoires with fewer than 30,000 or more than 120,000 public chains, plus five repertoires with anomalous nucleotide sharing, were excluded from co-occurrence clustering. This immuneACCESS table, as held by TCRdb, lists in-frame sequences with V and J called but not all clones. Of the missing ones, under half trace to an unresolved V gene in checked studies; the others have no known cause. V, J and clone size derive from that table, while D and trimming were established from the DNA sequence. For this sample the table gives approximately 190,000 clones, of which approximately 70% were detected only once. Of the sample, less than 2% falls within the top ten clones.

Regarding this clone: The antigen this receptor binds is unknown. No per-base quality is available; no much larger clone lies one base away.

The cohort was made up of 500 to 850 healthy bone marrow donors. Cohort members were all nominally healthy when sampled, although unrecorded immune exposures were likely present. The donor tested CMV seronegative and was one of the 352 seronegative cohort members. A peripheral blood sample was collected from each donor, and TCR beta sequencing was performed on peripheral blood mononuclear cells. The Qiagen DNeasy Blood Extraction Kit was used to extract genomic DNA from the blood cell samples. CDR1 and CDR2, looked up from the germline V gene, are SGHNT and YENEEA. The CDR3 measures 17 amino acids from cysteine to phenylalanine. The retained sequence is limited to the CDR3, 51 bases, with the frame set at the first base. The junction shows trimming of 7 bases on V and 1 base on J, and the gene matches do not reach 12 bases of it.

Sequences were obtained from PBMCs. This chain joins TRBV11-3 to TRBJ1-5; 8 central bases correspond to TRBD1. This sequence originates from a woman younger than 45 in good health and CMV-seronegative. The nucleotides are TGTGCCAGCAACCCCAAAACAGGGGGAAGGAGCAATCAGCCCCAGCATTTT. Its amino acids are CASNPKTGGRSNQPQHF.